This entry features one T cell receptor beta chain sequence. Its specificity is not known. The data were taken from a study of T cells expressing NK-cell markers. The wider study: It was from sorted CD3+CD56+NKG2C+, CD3+CD56+NKG2C- and CD3+CD56-NKG2C+ T cells that TCR beta repertoires came. Seven of the eight sequenced donors were classified as HCMV-seropositive, and one was classified as seronegative. General study results and limits: Whether the expanded NKG2C+ T cell clones recognized HCMV remained unclear.

CDR1 and CDR2 from the germline V gene are GTSNPN and SVGIG (reference sequence). The CDR3 length is 15 residues. TCRdb re-called the 5' RACE reads; one entry per CDR3 protein, DNA not given. This sample contains about 2,200 distinct CDR3 sequences. This TCR was recovered from a woman aged 18 to 35 in good health. Material: blood T cells: a sorted CD56 or NKG2C T cell subset, CD4+ or CD8+ T cells, or bulk PBMC T cells (not recorded which). The V gene is TRBV30, the J gene TRBJ2-5; the TCRdb D gene call, TRBD1, has no DNA to confirm it. CDR3: CACRLSPGDVETQYF.